Listed here are 30 T cell receptor beta chains from one sample, sequenced in a study of OX40 agonist ivuxolimab in advanced cancers. The protocol used for the library was the immunoSEQ multiplex PCR assay. In its TCRdb copy, this immuneACCESS table keeps in-frame sequences only and misses some clones. Where compared with another copy, unresolved V genes explain less than half of these, and the others have no known cause. In all, the sample holds around 20,000 clones, and roughly 80% of those were seen once. Of the sample, roughly 3% falls within the top ten clones. The sequencing used CD4+ or CD8+ T cells sorted from blood, collected in a trial of the OX40 agonist ivuxolimab. These receptor sequences come from an adult with an advanced solid tumor such as melanoma, head and neck, liver or kidney cancer.

This clone has a handful of counts. V is TRBV9 and J is TRBJ1-2; D call uncertain. The CDR3 runs 11 residues. Trimming cost V 3 bases and J 2 bases, with 2 bases left between them. Looked up from germline, CDR1 is SGDLS and CDR2 is YYNGEE. CDR3 coding DNA: TGTGCCAGCAGCGACAACTATGGCTACACCTTC. The encoded protein is CASSDNYGYTF.

The chain recombines TRBV27 with TRBJ1-2; TRBD1 is a possible D gene (6 bases). V was pared by 2 bases and J by 4 bases, with 11 bases between. Germline V gene lookup returns CDR1 MNHEY and CDR2 SMNVEV (reference sequence). This CDR3 spans 14 amino acids. The CDR3 nucleotides are TGTGCCAGCAGTTTAGGGGGCTACCCCTATGGCTACACCTTC. Protein product: CASSLGGYPYGYTF.

A single count supports this clone. This rearrangement joins TRBV27 to TRBJ1-5; possibly TRBD1 for D (6 bases). Germline CDR1 and CDR2: MNHEY and SMNVEV (reference sequence). V was shortened by 5 bases and J by 0 bases, with 14 bases between the two germline ends. The length of the CDR3 is 16 residues. The CDR3 sequence: CASSRAGQLSNQPQHF. CDR3 DNA: TGTGCCAGCAGTAGAGCGGGACAACTTAGCAATCAGCCCCAGCATTTT.

The chain uses TRBV5-5 and TRBJ2-1; D tentatively reads TRBD1 or TRBD2 (5 bases each). Looked up from germline, CDR1 is SGHKS and CDR2 is YYEKEE (reference sequence). Trimming left V 4 bases short and J 10 bases short, with 24 bases between. The CDR3 runs 16 residues. CDR3 sequence reads: CASSVVRDLARPEQFF. CDR3 nucleotide sequence: TGTGCCAGCAGCGTAGTCCGGGACCTAGCTCGGCCGGAGCAGTTCTTC.

The chain combines TRBV6-5 with TRBJ2-2; D possibly uses TRBD1 or TRBD2 (5 bases each). V was pared by 4 bases and J by 0 bases, with 12 bases between. Per the germline V gene, CDR1 is MNHEY and CDR2 is SVGAGI. This CDR3 is built from 16 residues. The CDR3 region is CASSLKGTANTGELFF. CDR3 nucleotide sequence: TGTGCCAGCAGTTTAAAGGGGACCGCGAACACCGGGGAGCTGTTTTTT.

In its sample, this clone was seen once. The chain employs TRBV28 and TRBJ2-2; TRBD2 aligns across 7 bases. V shed 6 bases and J 2 bases; nucleotides not matched to a gene: 6. Germline loops: CDR1 MDHEN, CDR2 SYDVKM. The CDR3 totals 15 residues. The CDR3 DNA reads as TGTGCCAGCAGCTTTACTAGCGCCAACACCGGGGAGCTGTTTTTT. This sequence encodes CASSFTSANTGELFF.

This clone is labeled as medium-sized. V gene TRBV27 combines with J gene TRBJ1-5; D may be TRBD1 (5 bases). CDR1 and CDR2 from the germline V gene are MNHEY and SMNVEV (reference sequence). This CDR3 is 17 amino acids long. Trimming pared 6 bases from V and 4 bases from J, leaving 22 bases between. The CDR3 loop reads CASSKYDVMGGNQPQHF. CDR3 bases: TGTGCCAGCAGCAAATACGACGTGATGGGGGGAAATCAGCCCCAGCATTTT.

The rearrangement links TRBV6-6 to TRBJ2-3; D may correspond to TRBD1 or TRBD2 (7 bases each). The CDR3 covers 16 residues. CDR1 and CDR2 (germline): MNHNY, SVGAGI (reference sequence). Trimming shortened V by 5 bases and J by 5 bases, and 20 bases separated the two germline ends. CDR3 region: CASSPSGGGRRDTQYF. Here the CDR3 DNA reads TGTGCCAGCAGTCCTTCAGGGGGGGGGAGAAGAGATACGCAGTATTTT.

In DNA, the CDR3 is TGTGCCAGCAGCGGGGGCCCGGGGCGACGGGAGACCCAGTACTTC. Residues: CASSGGPGRRETQYF. The V gene is TRBV28, the J gene TRBJ2-5; D may correspond to TRBD1 or TRBD2 (6 bases each). This CDR3 is 15 amino acids long. V lost 6 bases to trimming and J lost 5 bases, with 19 bases between them. CDR1 is MDHEN, CDR2 SYDVKM, per germline.

V and J are TRBV9 and TRBJ1-1; D gene unclear. V gave up 4 bases and J gave up 3 bases, with 19 bases separating them. Germline values: CDR1 SGDLS, CDR2 YYNGEE. This CDR3 has 16 amino acids. CDR3 nucleotides: TGTGCCAGCAGCCCGACCCTCAATTCCTGGGACACTGAAGCTTTCTTT. Its protein is CASSPTLNSWDTEAFF.

J is TRBJ1-2 and V is TRBV6-5; D call uncertain. This CDR3 has 13 residues. The ends were cut back, 5 bases at V and 4 bases at J, with 11 bases in the middle. Germline lookup yields CDR1 MNHEY and CDR2 SVGAGI. The CDR3 is CASSLAPAYGYTF. The CDR3 nucleotides read TGTGCCAGCAGTCTGGCCCCAGCCTATGGCTACACCTTC.

The chain uses TRBV7-9 and TRBJ1-6; no definite D call. Deletions cut 2 bases from V and 9 bases from J, with 5 bases between. In germline, CDR1 is SEHNR, CDR2 FQNEAQ (reference sequence). The CDR3 is 12 residues long. CDR3 sequence: CASSLSSSPLHF. The CDR3 nucleotides read TGTGCCAGCAGCTTAAGCTCTTCACCCCTCCACTTT.

This clone was recorded only once. The rearrangement links TRBV27 to TRBJ2-3, with D tentatively TRBD1 (5 bases). V was cut by 4 bases and J by 10 bases, with 18 bases left in between. Germline V gene data show CDR1 as MNHEY and CDR2 as SMNVEV (reference sequence). This CDR3 has 14 residues. Written as DNA, the CDR3 is TGTGCCAGCAGTTACGATTCCCCAGGGTATGCGCAGTATTTT. This translates into CASSYDSPGYAQYF.

J is TRBJ2-1 and V is TRBV6-5; TRBD2 matches 15 bases. The CDR3 is 15 amino acids. Germline CDR1 is MNHEY and CDR2 is SVGAGI. The ends lost 2 bases at V and 10 bases at J; junction bases unmatched: 3. CDR3 protein: CASSYGGLAGGEQFF. As DNA, the CDR3 is TGTGCCAGCAGTTACGGGGGACTAGCGGGGGGAGAGCAGTTCTTC.

The chain carries TRBV4-2 and TRBJ2-6, with 8 bases fitting TRBD1. The CDR3 extends over 19 amino acids. From germline, CDR1 is LGHNA and CDR2 YNFKEQ. The V segment lost 4 bases and the J segment 0 bases; nucleotides outside the gene matches: 11. The CDR3 bases are TGTGCCAGCAGCCGAGATGCCGGGACAGGCGTCTCTGGGGCCAACGTCCTGACTTTC. Translated: CASSRDAGTGVSGANVLTF.

The rearrangement joins TRBV19 to TRBJ2-5; possibly TRBD1 for D (5 bases). TRBJ2-7 matches the DNA end more closely, so the J call is doubtful. The CDR3 has 12 amino acids. CDR1 is LNHDA and CDR2 is SQIVND in the germline V gene (reference sequence). The CDR3 reads CASTSRDYEQYF. CDR3 nucleotides: TGTGCCAGTACCTCCAGGGACTACGAGCAGTACTTC.

V is TRBV7-2 and J is TRBJ2-1; D gene uncertain. This CDR3 is 14 amino acids long. The V end was cut by 7 bases, the J end by 3 bases, with 13 bases between. Germline V CDR1 and CDR2: SGHTA, FQGNSA. The CDR3 loop reads CASNPSPDYNEQFF. DNA of the CDR3: TGTGCCAGCAACCCATCCCCCGACTACAATGAGCAGTTCTTC.

The chain has TRBV19 and TRBJ2-7; possible D gene TRBD2, 7 bases. CDR1 LNHDA and CDR2 SQIVND come from the germline V gene (reference sequence). Between the trimmed V and J ends, which lost 10 bases and 1 base, there was a span of 11 bases. The length of the CDR3 is 12 residues. The CDR3 is CAIRGGSYEQYF. As DNA, the CDR3 is TGTGCCATTAGGGGGGGGTCCTACGAGCAGTACTTC.

The chain couples TRBV5-1 to TRBJ2-5; 7 bases agree with TRBD1. The ends lost 5 bases at V and 5 bases at J; junction bases unmatched: 6. The CDR3 has 13 residues. Per germline, CDR1 SGHRS and CDR2 YFSETQ. The CDR3 coding sequence is TGCGCCAGCAGTCAGGGGGTAGGGGAGACCCAGTACTTC. Protein product: CASSQGVGETQYF.

The count of this clone is one. V is TRBV5-5 and J is TRBJ2-7; 8 bases line up with TRBD1. This CDR3 is built from 15 residues. V was pared by 2 bases and J by 6 bases, with 10 bases of the junction left unmatched. Germline V gene data show CDR1 as SGHKS and CDR2 as YYEKEE (reference sequence). In DNA, the CDR3 is TGTGCCAGCAGCTTAGATGGGCGGACAGGGAGCGAGCAGTACTTC. This sequence encodes CASSLDGRTGSEQYF.

V usage is TRBV5-1 and J usage is TRBJ1-4; no definite D call. CDR3 size: 14 residues. The germline gives CDR1 SGHRS, CDR2 YFSETQ. Deletions cut 4 bases from V and 0 bases from J, with 7 bases between. DNA of the CDR3: TGCGCCAGCAGCGACGGATCAACTAATGAAAAACTGTTTTTT. Translation: CASSDGSTNEKLFF.

The chain is built from TRBV9 and TRBJ2-1; D call uncertain. The germline V and J ends were trimmed by 3 bases and 4 bases, with 8 bases remaining between them. From germline, CDR1 is SGDLS and CDR2 YYNGEE. This CDR3 has 13 residues. CDR3 region: CASSATPYNEQFF. The CDR3 nucleotides read TGTGCCAGCAGCGCAACACCTTACAATGAGCAGTTCTTC.

As DNA, the CDR3 is TGTGCCATCAGTGAGTTCAGGTCTCCCTACGAGCAGTACTTC. Translation gives CAISEFRSPYEQYF. The chain joins TRBV10-3 to TRBJ2-7; the D is unclear. V was trimmed by 1 base and J by 2 bases, leaving 9 bases between them. Germline-derived CDR1 and CDR2 are ENHRY and SYGVKD. The CDR3 extends over 14 amino acids.

This clone was detected once. This chain links TRBV28 with TRBJ1-1; unclear D gene. Germline V CDR1 and CDR2: MDHEN, SYDVKM. The CDR3 extends over 11 amino acids. The germline V and J ends were trimmed by 9 bases and 5 bases, with 10 bases remaining between them. The CDR3 nucleotides read TGTGCCAGTATATTGGGAACTGAAGCTTTCTTT. Translated: CASILGTEAFF.

This clone was counted a few times. J is TRBJ1-6 and V is TRBV7-2; possible D gene TRBD1, 5 bases. Per the germline V gene, CDR1 is SGHTA and CDR2 is FQGNSA. CDR3 length: 15 residues. Trimming took off 1 base at V and 10 bases at J, with 14 bases between the two ends. The DNA for the CDR3 is TGTGCCAGCAGCTTAGTTCCAGGGTTTGGCTCACCCCTCCACTTT. Residues: CASSLVPGFGSPLHF.

The chain uses TRBV11-2 and TRBJ2-1; the D gene could be TRBD1 or TRBD2 (5 bases each). The V end lost 0 bases, the J end lost 9 bases, and 12 bases lay between the germline ends. This CDR3 contains 14 residues. Germline CDR1 SGHAT, CDR2 FQNNGV. The DNA of the CDR3 is TGTGCCAGCAGCTTAGACGCCCAGGGACGTGAGCAGTTCTTC. Its translation is CASSLDAQGREQFF.

The CDR3 region is CASSQVAGGEPDTQYF. In nucleotides, the CDR3 is TGCGCCAGCAGCCAAGTGGCAGGGGGCGAACCAGATACGCAGTATTTT. The V call is TRBV4-3, the J call TRBJ2-3; 8 nucleotides agree with TRBD1. With 1 base clipped from V and 4 bases from J, the junction kept 7 bases outside the gene matches. CDR1 LGHNA and CDR2 YSLEER come from the germline V gene. The CDR3 sequence is 16 residues long.

This chain links TRBV7-9 with TRBJ1-2; D perhaps matches TRBD1 (5 bases). The CDR3 is 15 amino acids. With 5 bases removed from V and 4 bases from J, the gap between germline ends came to 17 bases. Germline lookup yields CDR1 SEHNR and CDR2 FQNEAQ (reference sequence). In DNA, the CDR3 is TGTGCCAGCAGCAAGGACATTCCCGGGGGCTATGGCTACACCTTC. Its protein is CASSKDIPGGYGYTF.

This clone was observed a few times. The V gene is TRBV2, the J gene TRBJ2-7, with TRBD1 as a possible D gene (6 bases). This CDR3 is 14 amino acids long. Germline values: CDR1 SNHLY, CDR2 FYNNEI. V was trimmed by 6 bases and J by 1 base, leaving 13 bases between them. The CDR3 reads CASRVDRLSYEQYF. CDR3 DNA: TGTGCCAGCAGAGTGGACAGATTATCCTACGAGCAGTACTTC. Supplemented by reference TRBV2 and TRBJ2-7, the full variable domain reads EPEVTQTPSHQVTQMGQEVILRCVPISNHLYFYWYRQILGQKVEFLVSFYNNEISEKSEIFDDQFSVERPDGSNFTLKIRSTKLEDSAMYFCASRVDRLSYEQYFGPGTRLTVT.

The chain combines TRBV29-1 with TRBJ1-1; D not resolved. CDR3 size: 13 residues. The germline V and J ends were trimmed by 7 bases and 1 base, with 13 bases remaining between them. The germline CDR1 and CDR2 sequences are SQVTM and ANQGSEA. The DNA of the CDR3 is TGCAGCGCCGCGGAGGGCACGAACACTGAAGCTTTCTTT. As protein: CSAAEGTNTEAFF.